These 21 T cell receptor beta chains originate from one sample sequenced in a study of OX40 agonist ivuxolimab in advanced cancers. Produced via immunoSEQ multiplex PCR; TCRdb's table is partial and in-frame only. The table lists 35,000 to 40,000 clones, about 89% of them singletons. Source: CD4+ or CD8+ T cells sorted from blood, taken in a trial of the OX40 agonist ivuxolimab. These receptors were taken from an adult with an advanced solid tumor such as melanoma, head and neck, liver or kidney cancer.

This chain uses TRBV19 with TRBJ1-1, with D perhaps TRBD1 (5 bases). Deletions cut 5 bases from V and 1 base from J, with 17 bases between. CDR1 and CDR2 from the germline V gene are LNHDA and SQIVND (reference sequence). This CDR3 region has 16 residues. The CDR3 reads CASSSLLGGGNTEAFF. CDR3 nucleotides: TGTGCCAGTAGTTCTCTCCTGGGCGGGGGGAACACTGAAGCTTTCTTT.

Notes on this clone: Other DNA sequences from this sample encode an identical CDR3 as well. The gene calls are TRBV5-4 and TRBJ2-5; possibly TRBD2 for D (6 bases). The CDR3 runs to 14 residues. Trimming pared 0 bases from V and 5 bases from J, leaving 11 bases between. The germline V gene has CDR1 SGHNT and CDR2 YYREEE (reference sequence). The CDR3 loop is CASSLGGSGETQYF. The DNA for the CDR3 is TGTGCCAGCAGCTTGGGCGGAAGCGGGGAGACCCAGTACTTC. The whole variable domain, filled in from reference TRBV5-4 and TRBJ2-5, reads ETGVTQSPTHLIKTRGQQVTLRCSSQSGHNTVSWYQQALGQGPQFIFQYYREEENGRGNFPPRFSGLQFPNYSSELNVNALELDDSALYLCASSLGGSGETQYFGPGTRLLVL.

The V call is TRBV5-1, the J call TRBJ1-4; TRBD1 aligns across 8 bases. The germline V gene encodes CDR1 SGHRS and CDR2 YFSETQ. V was pared by 0 bases and J by 8 bases, with 3 bases of the junction left unmatched. The CDR3 has 14 amino acids. CDR3 protein: CASSLENRGEKLFF. For the CDR3, the DNA is TGCGCCAGCAGCTTGGAAAACAGGGGGGAAAAACTGTTTTTT.

J is TRBJ2-1 and V is TRBV4-1, with D maybe TRBD2 (7 bases). Looked up from germline, CDR1 is MGHRA and CDR2 is YSYEKL. The CDR3 sequence is 16 residues long. V was clipped by 5 bases and J by 8 bases, with 22 bases between them. CDR3 region: CASSGEGGNYRDEQFF. The CDR3 bases are TGCGCCAGCAGCGGCGAGGGGGGGAACTACAGGGATGAGCAGTTCTTC.

The J gene is TRBJ1-6, the V gene TRBV6-4; D is undetermined. Trimming cost V 6 bases and J 0 bases, with 9 bases left between them. The germline V gene encodes CDR1 MRHNA and CDR2 SNTAGT. CDR3 length: 15 amino acids. The CDR3 loop reads CASRPMSSYNSPLHF. As DNA, the CDR3 is TGTGCCAGCAGACCTATGAGCTCCTATAATTCACCCCTCCACTTT.

The chain recombines TRBV7-9 with TRBJ2-7; 7 bases line up with TRBD1. Germline V lookup: CDR1 SEHNR, CDR2 FQNEAQ (reference sequence). The CDR3 runs to 12 residues. The junction had 1 base not matched to a gene; V was cut back by 5 bases and J by 3 bases. CDR3 protein: CASSPGGYEQYF. CDR3 coding DNA: TGTGCCAGCAGCCCAGGGGGCTACGAGCAGTACTTC.

The V and J genes are TRBV7-8 and TRBJ2-1; a weak D match, TRBD2 (5 bases). This CDR3 is built from 13 residues. Trimming took 4 bases from V and 2 from J, leaving 6 bases between them. Germline V gene data show CDR1 as SGHVS and CDR2 as FQNEAQ. The CDR3 DNA is TGTGCCAGCAGCTACGGGACCTACAATGAGCAGTTCTTC. Amino acid sequence: CASSYGTYNEQFF.

This rearrangement joins TRBV27 to TRBJ1-4; 8 nucleotides align to TRBD1. Per the germline V gene, CDR1 is MNHEY and CDR2 is SMNVEV (reference sequence). The CDR3 covers 14 residues. Losses at the gene ends were 4 bases for V and 7 bases for J; bases not matched to a gene: 5. The CDR3 DNA sequence: TGTGCCAGCAGTTGGACAGGGTCGCCTGAAAAACTGTTTTTT. This translates into CASSWTGSPEKLFF.

In DNA, the CDR3 is TGCGCCAGCGAGGGACAGGGACCCTACGAGCAGTACTTC. It codes for CASEGQGPYEQYF. The chain joins TRBV10-2 to TRBJ2-7; the match to TRBD1 covers 9 bases. The CDR3 is 13 amino acids. CDR1 and CDR2 (germline): WSHSY, SAAADI. V was pared by 8 bases and J by 2 bases, with 4 bases of the junction left unmatched.

This chain joins TRBV6-6 and TRBJ2-7; D is possibly TRBD2 (5 bases). Germline V CDR1 and CDR2: MNHNY, SVGAGI (reference sequence). The CDR3 is made up of 15 amino acids. V was trimmed by 5 bases and J by 3 bases, leaving 17 bases between them. Here the CDR3 reads CASSVDTAGVYEQYF. The CDR3 DNA is TGTGCCAGCAGTGTCGATACGGCCGGGGTCTACGAGCAGTACTTC.

The chain employs TRBV7-6 and TRBJ2-5; D is unclear. The CDR3 contains 12 residues. Trimming removed 4 bases from V and 3 bases from J, with 6 bases in between. CDR1 SGHVS and CDR2 FNYEAQ come from the germline V gene. CDR3: CASSSVEETQYF. DNA for the CDR3: TGTGCCAGCAGCTCGGTAGAAGAGACCCAGTACTTC.

The chain recombines TRBV11-1 with TRBJ2-7, with 7 bases aligning to TRBD2. Trimming took 3 bases from V and 6 from J; bases not matched to a gene: 5. Looked up from germline, CDR1 is SGHAT and CDR2 is FQDESV (reference sequence). The CDR3 is made up of 13 amino acids. The CDR3 DNA is TGTGCCAGCAGCTTCGGACTAGAAGGCGAGCAGTACTTC. Translation: CASSFGLEGEQYF. The whole variable domain, filled in from reference TRBV11-1 and TRBJ2-7, reads EAEVAQSPRYKITEKSQAVAFWCDPISGHATLYWYRQILGQGPELLVQFQDESVVDDSQLPKDRFSAERLKGVDSTLKIQPAELGDSAMYLCASSFGLEGEQYFGPGTRLTVT.

As DNA, the CDR3 is TGTGCCACCAGCAGCTCCGGGATTTGGAACGAGCAGTACTTC. Translated, it gives CATSSSGIWNEQYF. This chain links TRBV15 with TRBJ2-7; a weak D match, TRBD2 (5 bases). CDR3 length: 14 amino acids. CDR1 and CDR2 from the germline V gene are LNHNV and YYDKDF (reference sequence). V was shortened by 3 bases and J by 5 bases, with 14 bases between the two germline ends.

The J gene is TRBJ2-3, the V gene TRBV29-1; no clear D gene. Germline V gene lookup returns CDR1 SQVTM and CDR2 ANQGSEA. V lost 3 bases and J lost 2, with 9 bases in between. The CDR3 has 13 amino acids. CDR3 DNA sequence: TGCAGCGTTGAGAGGTATGACACAGATACGCAGTATTTT. Amino acids: CSVERYDTDTQYF.

The rearrangement links TRBV2 to TRBJ1-2, with 12 positions matching TRBD1. CDR3 size: 14 residues. Germline-derived CDR1 and CDR2 are SNHLY and FYNNEI. V lost 7 bases and J lost 10; bases outside the gene matches: 10. The CDR3 DNA follows: TGTGCCAGCACCACCGGGGACAGGGGGCCCCCCTACACCTTC. It is translated as CASTTGDRGPPYTF. The whole variable domain, filled in from reference TRBV2 and TRBJ1-2, reads EPEVTQTPSHQVTQMGQEVILRCVPISNHLYFYWYRQILGQKVEFLVSFYNNEISEKSEIFDDQFSVERPDGSNFTLKIRSTKLEDSAMYFCASTTGDRGPPYTFGSGTRLTVV.

The chain links TRBV5-3 to TRBJ1-5, with D possibly being TRBD1 (5 bases). TRBV5-3 is reported as an ORF; its role is uncertain. The CDR3 length is 14 residues. The V gene lost 4 bases and the J gene lost 6 bases, with 14 bases spanning the gap. The CDR3 is CARSPAGRGQPQHF. CDR3 DNA: TGTGCCAGAAGCCCGGCAGGGAGGGGTCAGCCCCAGCATTTT.

The chain is built from TRBV6-1 and TRBJ1-3; weak D call: TRBD1 (5 bases). The V end lost 8 bases, the J end lost 4 bases, and 9 bases lay between the germline ends. CDR3 length equals 12 residues. Germline loops: CDR1 MNHNS, CDR2 SASEGT. This CDR3 is CASGTDGNTIYF. The CDR3 nucleotides are TGTGCCAGCGGGACGGACGGAAACACCATATATTTT.

The rearrangement uses TRBV12-5 and TRBJ2-5; D remains unclear. The CDR3 covers 15 residues. From germline, CDR1 is LGHNT and CDR2 FRNRAP. V lost 3 bases and J 0 bases, leaving 11 bases between the germline ends. The CDR3 sequence is CASGLLKSNQETQYF. In nucleotides, the CDR3 is TGTGCTAGTGGTTTATTGAAAAGTAACCAAGAGACCCAGTACTTC.

The chain joins TRBV7-2 to TRBJ2-2, with D unresolved. The CDR3 length is 15 residues. Germline assignment: CDR1 SGHTA and CDR2 FQGNSA. The germline V and J ends were trimmed by 5 bases and 6 bases, with 16 bases remaining between them. The CDR3 loop is CASSPDSWFPGELFF. The CDR3 DNA reads TGTGCCAGCAGCCCCGACTCCTGGTTCCCCGGGGAGCTGTTTTTT.

The rearrangement links TRBV4-2 to TRBJ2-1, with D perhaps assigned TRBD1 or TRBD2 (5 bases each). V was shortened by 0 bases and J by 11 bases, with 14 bases between the two germline ends. CDR3 size: 14 residues. In germline, CDR1 is LGHNA, CDR2 YNFKEQ. CDR3 loop: CASSQDWGTPKQFF. CDR3 DNA: TGTGCCAGCAGCCAAGATTGGGGGACCCCTAAGCAGTTCTTC.

This chain connects TRBV5-1 to TRBJ2-1, with 8 bases that match TRBD1. V gave up 3 bases and J gave up 6 bases; unmatched junction bases: 8. The CDR3 has 15 amino acids. Germline CDR1 is SGHRS and CDR2 is YFSETQ. In DNA, the CDR3 is TGCGCCAGCAGCTCGACAGGGGAAATCCCCAATGAGCAGTTCTTC. It codes for CASSSTGEIPNEQFF.